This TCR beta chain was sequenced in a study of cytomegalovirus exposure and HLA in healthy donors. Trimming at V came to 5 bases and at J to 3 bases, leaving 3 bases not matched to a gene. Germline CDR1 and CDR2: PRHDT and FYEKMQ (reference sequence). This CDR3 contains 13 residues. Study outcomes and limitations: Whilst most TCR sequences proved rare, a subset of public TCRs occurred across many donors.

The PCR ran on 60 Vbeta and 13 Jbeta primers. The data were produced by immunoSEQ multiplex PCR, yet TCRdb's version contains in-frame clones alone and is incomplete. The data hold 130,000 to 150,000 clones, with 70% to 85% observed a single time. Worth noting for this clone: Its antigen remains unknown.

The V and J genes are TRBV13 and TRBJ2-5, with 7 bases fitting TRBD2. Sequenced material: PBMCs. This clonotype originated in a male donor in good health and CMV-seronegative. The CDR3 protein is CASSPRGEETQYF. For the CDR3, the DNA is TGTGCCAGCAGCCCACGGGGGGAAGAGACCCAGTACTTC. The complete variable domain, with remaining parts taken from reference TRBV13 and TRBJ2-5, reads AAGVIQSPRHLIKEKRETATLKCYPIPRHDTVYWYQQGPGQDPQFLISFYEKMQSDKGSIPDRFSAQQFSDYHSELNMSSLELGDSALYFCASSPRGEETQYFGPGTRLLVL.